This T cell receptor (beta chain) was obtained from a study of cytomegalovirus exposure and HLA in healthy donors. With V trimmed by 4 bases and J by 0 bases, 3 bases remained unmatched. Germline V gives CDR1 ENHRY, CDR2 SYGVKD. There are 15 residues in the CDR3. It was with 60 Vbeta and 13 Jbeta primers that the PCR ran. The protocol was immunoSEQ multiplex PCR, while the TCRdb copy is restricted to in-frame clones and leaves out a portion. The top ten hold roughly 8% of the sample, which has tens of thousands of clones, 75% to 85% seen once. Notes on this clone: Its antigen is unknown.

Overall study findings and caveats: CMV serostatus alone was available as immune exposure information. A later analysis reported that several of the most significant clusters appeared to be linked to common viral pathogens, among them Epstein-Barr virus.

At the time of sampling, donors were nominally healthy, though unrecorded immune exposures were likely. Source material: PBMCs. The source is a man between 18 and 35 years old in good health and CMV-seropositive. The V and J genes are TRBV10-3 and TRBJ2-1; the match to TRBD1 covers 7 bases. In DNA, the CDR3 is TGTGCCATCAGTGTAGGGGACAGCTCCTACAATGAGCAGTTCTTC. Translating it yields CAISVGDSSYNEQFF.